A selection of T cell receptor beta chains follows, all from one sample in a study of T cells in Graves' hyperthyroidism and ophthalmopathy. Each CDR3 protein gets one entry after TCRdb re-called the multiplex PCR reads with MiXCR. The sample lists approximately 250,000 distinct CDR3 sequences; approximately 24% were seen once. Sequenced input: blood. All receptors come from a woman aged 35 to 49 with Graves' ophthalmopathy. Both conserved end residues are trimmed from each CDR3.

V gene	J gene	CDR3 protein
TRBV20-1	TRBJ1-1	SVRGRKPGEGTEAF
TRBV29-1	TRBJ2-4	SVEGRDHAKNIQY
TRBV10-2	TRBJ1-1	ASRMKQGALDTEAF
TRBV3-1	TRBJ2-7	ASSRQLGYEQY
TRBV12-3/TRBV12-4	TRBJ1-5	ASSRSQRNQPQH
TRBV25-1	TRBJ2-5	ASTRLAGGGAGETQY
TRBV6-2/TRBV6-3	TRBJ1-1	ASSSYRGRNLNTEAF
TRBV9	TRBJ2-7	ASSVWPGSYEQY
TRBV24-1	TRBJ2-5	ATSGRLGRGEETQY
TRBV29-1	TRBJ1-1	SVEDAGGGGSAF
TRBV2	TRBJ2-7	ASRMTWTGGDHEQY
TRBV7-3	TRBJ2-1	ASSYRLAGASDEQF
TRBV19	TRBJ1-5	ASSITGRGQPQH
TRBV7-8	TRBJ2-4	ASSLARLVESGRAKNIQY
TRBV29-1	TRBJ2-7	SATRGGDEQY
TRBV7-6	TRBJ2-7	ASSTHPQGRSGEQY
TRBV6-1	TRBJ2-2	ASRGQPYTGELF
TRBV6-4	TRBJ2-1	ASGPGLAVSSYNEQF
TRBV5-1	TRBJ2-7	ASSLGQGQLDEQY
TRBV3-1	TRBJ2-5	ASSQDWARQETQY
TRBV12-3/TRBV12-4	TRBJ1-6	ASRDSYNSPLH
TRBV11-2	TRBJ2-7	ASSFLRDEQY
TRBV11-1	TRBJ1-1	ASSFPTRNTEAF
TRBV10-3	TRBJ2-2	AIAGQNTGELF
TRBV19	TRBJ1-1	ASSSTQWSTEAF
TRBV4-1	TRBJ2-7	ASSQNTDRDYEQY
TRBV12-3/TRBV12-4	TRBJ2-5	ASTRNSDVGTQY
TRBV28	TRBJ2-2	ASTVGGGELF
TRBV12-3/TRBV12-4	TRBJ1-5	ASSIRRYSNQPQH
TRBV2	TRBJ1-2	ASSPPTLQGANGYT
TRBV5-1	TRBJ1-1	ASSLEGADTEAF
TRBV15	TRBJ2-5	ATSRAAGGPLETQY
TRBV15	TRBJ1-1	ATSRDLPGGTEAF
TRBV7-2	TRBJ1-1	ASSWGGVNTEAF
TRBV6-5	TRBJ2-2	ASRIPGRNTGELF
TRBV30	TRBJ1-6	AWSTGQNNSPLH